The T cell receptor beta chain under discussion was sequenced for a study of Graves' ophthalmopathy and Graves' hyperthyroidism. Amplified material comprised TCR beta CDR3 regions derived from RNA transcripts. An initial RT-PCR round employing HTBI primers preceded a second-round multiplex PCR. Each CDR3 protein gets one entry after TCRdb re-called the multiplex PCR reads with MiXCR. Of a few hundred thousand distinct CDR3 sequences in the sample, roughly 21% were seen once. This clonotype has ten or more counts. With 3 bases clipped from V and 5 bases from J, the junction kept 13 bases outside the gene matches. This CDR3 has 18 amino acids. CDR1 is KGHDR and CDR2 is SFDVKD in the germline V gene.

The rearrangement uses TRBV24-1 and TRBJ2-1; 9 positions agree with TRBD1. This clonotype was obtained from a woman in her forties or fifties with Graves' ophthalmopathy. Sequencing used peripheral blood. For the CDR3, the DNA is TGTGCCACCAGTGATACAGGGGGCCGGGGGATCGGGCACAATGAGCAGTTCTTC. Protein product: CATSDTGGRGIGHNEQFF.